This section outlines one T cell receptor (beta chain) sequence together with its context. Its antigen target is currently unknown. No per-base quality is available; no much larger clone lies one base away. This entry is derived from a study of T cell responses to AZD1222 COVID-19 vaccine (dated by TCRdb to the early 2020s). Notes on the research overall: A total of 230 to 250 trial participants underwent TCR sequencing, of whom some 210 received two doses of AZD1222 and about 25 received two doses of the MenACWY control vaccine. Enrollment into the trials was organized by age into subgroups of 18-55, 56-69 and 70-plus years, and those subgroups contained approximately 160, 26 and 62 TCR-sequenced participants, respectively. What the work shows at the level of the full study, not this receptor alone: Nearly half of unique spike-specific TCRs reportedly recognized epitopes outside regions mutated in the B.1.351 and B.1.1.7 variants. Participants were mostly white British, with more females than males. The authors suggested clonal diversity may have been underestimated. The 56-69-year group was small, and its depth increase did not reach significance, likely because of low power. The whole spike protein was spanned by vaccine-associated CD4 TCRs, and dominant responses were seen in regions 160-218 and 743-854. Spike-specific TCR breadth and depth rose significantly after two AZD1222 doses compared with day 0 and with MenACWY recipients. Because no samples from the day 14 peak response were available, repertoires could be characterized only after the peak T cell response. Conclusions about previously exposed vaccinees were limited because only a handful of AZD1222 recipients were SARS-CoV-2 seropositive at baseline.

The sample's time point label is to be understood as: about 28 days (+/-7) after the second vaccine dose. AZD1222 recipients given second doses at about 4 weeks or at about 12 weeks were pooled, since spike-specific TCR depth and breadth were not found to differ between the two schedules. The vaccinee samples were drawn from two UK trials, COV001 and COV002, one of which was a single-blind randomized controlled phase 2/3 trial testing AZD1222 (ChAdOx1 nCoV-19) in healthy adults. For TCRbeta chain sequencing, PBMC samples from trial participants were taken at day 0 and at day 28 after the second dose. The CDR3 regions of human TCRbeta chains were subjected to immunosequencing. The published analysis was carried out like this. Repertoire TCRs were matched against a reference library of SARS-CoV-2-specific TCRs generated with the MIRA antigen-specificity platform. Breadth was defined as the fraction of unique TCRs that were SARS-CoV-2-associated, and depth was defined as the fraction of total T cells that were SARS-CoV-2-associated. Using the MIRA data, each spike-specific TCR was mapped to the spike region that the TCR reacts to and placed in a CD4 or CD8 class. Log10-transformed breadth and depth values were compared by one-way ANOVA with Sidak's multiple comparisons tests. Not all clones reach the TCRdb copy of this immuneACCESS table, which keeps in-frame sequences only. Checked studies attribute under half of the gap to unresolved V genes and leave the rest unexplained. The V and J calls and clone size were taken over from that table, and D and trimming were inferred from the DNA. The sample has roughly 120,000 clones on record, around 87% of them singletons. Jointly, the top ten make up less than 4.5% of the sample.

V loses 3 bases at its end and J loses 2 bases; junction bases beyond the gene matches: 9. The CDR3 contains 18 residues, cysteine and phenylalanine counted. Only the CDR3 DNA is retained, 54 bases long and in frame from the first base. CDR1 and CDR2 are drawn from the germline V gene (reference sequence): LNHNV, YYDKDF. The sequence joins TRBV15 to TRBJ2-3; 12 of the junction bases match TRBD2. This TCR derives from an adult who received the AZD1222 COVID-19 vaccine. This specimen was peripheral blood, taken 28 days after the second AZD1222 dose. The DNA sequence is TGTGCCACCAGCAGGGCTAGCGGGAGGGTTTTGTTCACAGATACGCAGTATTTT. This codes for CATSRASGRVLFTDTQYF.